Following are 13 T cell receptor beta chains from one sample sequenced in a study of cytomegalovirus exposure and HLA in healthy donors. In the PCR, 60 Vbeta and 13 Jbeta primers were used. Clones were sequenced by immunoSEQ multiplex PCR, and TCRdb holds only the in-frame ones, with some missing. The table lists around 130,000 clones, 81% of them singletons. The sequenced material came from PBMCs. The source of these receptors is a man in his forties in good health and CMV-seronegative.

The rearrangement links TRBV29-1 to TRBJ2-7; D is uncertain. This CDR3 comprises 14 residues. The V gene's germline CDR1 is SQVTM and CDR2 ANQGSEA. With 1 base removed from V and 3 bases from J, the gap between germline ends came to 13 bases. CDR3 sequence (DNA): TGCAGCGTTGAAGGAATCGCTGGAGACTACGAGCAGTACTTC. Its protein is CSVEGIAGDYEQYF.

CDR3 nucleotide sequence: TGTGCCAGCAGCGAAAGGGACAGAACAATGAACACTGAAGCTTTCTTT. Encoded protein: CASSERDRTMNTEAFF. The chain couples TRBV7-9 to TRBJ1-1; 7 positions agree with TRBD1. Germline V lookup: CDR1 SEHNR, CDR2 FQNEAQ (reference sequence). Trimming at V came to 5 bases and at J to 0 bases, leaving 9 bases not matched to a gene. The CDR3 has 16 residues.

CDR3 region: CASSATGGLDSYNEQFF. The CDR3 nucleotides are TGTGCCAGCAGCGCCACAGGGGGCCTAGATAGTTACAATGAGCAGTTCTTC. The chain couples TRBV9 to TRBJ2-1, with 9 bases identical to TRBD1. The V gene's germline CDR1 is SGDLS and CDR2 YYNGEE. V was pared by 3 bases and J by 4 bases, with 11 bases of the junction left unmatched. The CDR3 length is 17 residues.

This clone was observed once. V usage is TRBV29-1 and J usage is TRBJ2-3; no definite D call. This CDR3 is built from 13 residues. Germline V gene sequence: CDR1 SQVTM, CDR2 ANQGSEA. Trimming removed 6 bases from V and 1 base from J, with 11 bases in between. CDR3: CSVDSGGTDTQYF. CDR3 nucleotide sequence: TGCAGCGTCGATTCAGGTGGCACAGATACGCAGTATTTT.

The rearrangement uses TRBV18 and TRBJ1-6; D unresolved. The CDR3 contains 14 residues. Germline V CDR1 and CDR2: KGHSH, LQKENI. The V gene lost 3 bases and the J gene lost 7 bases, with 10 bases spanning the gap. This chain's CDR3 is CASSPEEGNSPLHF. CDR3 DNA: TGTGCCAGCTCACCGGAGGAGGGAAATTCACCCCTCCACTTT.

This sequence joins TRBV5-4 and TRBJ1-3, with TRBD1 as a possible D gene (5 bases). The CDR3 spans 14 residues. Germline CDR1 SGHNT, CDR2 YYREEE (reference sequence). With 4 bases removed from V and 0 bases from J, the gap between germline ends came to 8 bases. CDR3 sequence: CASSDRSSGNTIYF. CDR3 nucleotide sequence: TGTGCCAGCAGCGACAGAAGCTCTGGAAACACCATATATTTT.

This clone was seen only a few times. The chain uses TRBV10-3 and TRBJ1-2; no firm D call. The CDR3 contains 14 residues. Germline V gene lookup returns CDR1 ENHRY and CDR2 SYGVKD. V shed 0 bases and J shed 11 bases, with 16 bases lying between them. CDR3 DNA: TGTGCCATCAGTGAGTCGGGTATCTCCGCGGATTACACCTTC. Protein: CAISESGISADYTF.

The chain recombines TRBV18 with TRBJ1-6, with 8 bases that match TRBD1. The CDR3 totals 15 residues. Trimming cost V 5 bases and J 9 bases; bases outside gene matches: 9. Per germline, CDR1 KGHSH and CDR2 LQKENI. The CDR3 sequence is CASSEGQERSSPLHF. CDR3 bases: TGTGCCAGCTCAGAGGGACAGGAGAGAAGTTCACCCCTCCACTTT. Complete variable domain (other parts from reference TRBV18 and TRBJ1-6): NAGVMQNPRHLVRRRGQEARLRCSPMKGHSHVYWYRQLPEEGLKFMVYLQKENIIDESGMPKERFSAEFPKEGPSILRIQQVVRGDSAAYFCASSEGQERSSPLHFGNGTRLTVT.

The rearrangement uses TRBV5-1 and TRBJ2-1; 8 bases are a match to TRBD2. CDR1 SGHRS and CDR2 YFSETQ come from the germline V gene. The CDR3 runs 16 residues. Trimming took 0 bases from V and 6 from J; bases not matched to a gene: 8. The CDR3, as DNA: TGCGCCAGCAGCTTGGGTAGCGGGGTAGGCTCCAATGAGCAGTTCTTC. The encoded protein is CASSLGSGVGSNEQFF.

The rearrangement joins TRBV2 to TRBJ1-2, with TRBD1 matching over 9 bases. The J segment lost 2 bases and the V segment lost 4 bases, leaving 2 bases of the junction unmatched. The CDR3 extends over 14 amino acids. Germline CDR1 and CDR2: SNHLY and FYNNEI. As DNA, the CDR3 is TGTGCCAGCAGTGTAGGGACAGGGAACTATGGCTACACCTTC. It codes for CASSVGTGNYGYTF.

The rearrangement links TRBV5-1 to TRBJ2-1; D is possibly TRBD2 (6 bases). The V and J ends lost 4 bases and 0 bases respectively, with 14 bases between them. This CDR3 spans 16 amino acids. Looked up from germline, CDR1 is SGHRS and CDR2 is YFSETQ. This CDR3 is CASSPLASGSYNEQFF. In DNA, the CDR3 is TGCGCCAGCAGCCCACTAGCCTCCGGCTCCTACAATGAGCAGTTCTTC.

The chain combines TRBV5-1 with TRBJ2-5, with 7 positions matching TRBD1. This CDR3 has 16 amino acids. V lost 0 bases to trimming and J lost 1 base; unmatched junction nucleotides: 6. Germline values: CDR1 SGHRS, CDR2 YFSETQ. CDR3 amino acids: CASSLAPDRVQETQYF. The CDR3 DNA is TGCGCCAGCAGCTTGGCCCCCGACAGGGTCCAAGAGACCCAGTACTTC.

This clone appeared once. The gene calls are TRBV7-9 and TRBJ2-3; the match to TRBD2 covers 8 bases. This CDR3 is built from 15 residues. Germline CDR1 is SEHNR and CDR2 is FQNEAQ (reference sequence). Trimming took 6 bases from V and 6 from J; bases not matched to a gene: 11. CDR3 region: CASRWFRGGRDTQYF. CDR3 DNA: TGTGCCAGCAGGTGGTTCCGCGGGGGGCGGGATACGCAGTATTTT.